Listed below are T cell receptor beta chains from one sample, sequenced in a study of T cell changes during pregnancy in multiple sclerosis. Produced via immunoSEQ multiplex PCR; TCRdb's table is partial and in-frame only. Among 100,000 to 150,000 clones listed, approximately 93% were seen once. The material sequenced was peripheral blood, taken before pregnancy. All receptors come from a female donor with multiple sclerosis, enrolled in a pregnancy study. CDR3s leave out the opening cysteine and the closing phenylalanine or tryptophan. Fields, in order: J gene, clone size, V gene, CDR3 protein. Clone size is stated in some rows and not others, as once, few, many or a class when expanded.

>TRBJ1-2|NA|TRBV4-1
ASSQDRTGGANYGYT
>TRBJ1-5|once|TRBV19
ASSSNSGTLGQPQH
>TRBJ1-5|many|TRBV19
ASSIRGQGRNQPQH
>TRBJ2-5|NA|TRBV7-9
ASSGTGGNQETQY
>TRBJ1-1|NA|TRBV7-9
ASSPRDRGNTEAF
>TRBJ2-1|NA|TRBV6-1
ASSSSGINEQF
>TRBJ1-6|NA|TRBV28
ASSLTGVLNSPLH
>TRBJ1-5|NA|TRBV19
ASSEGGAGGLGQPQH
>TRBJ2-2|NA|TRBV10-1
ASSREGGTGELF
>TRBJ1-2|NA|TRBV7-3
ASSLSGGYGYT